Below, one T cell receptor beta chain is given with its context. Sequenced by immunoSEQ multiplex PCR; TCRdb stores in-frame clones only, minus some. The table records 250,000 to 300,000 clones, approximately 90% of them present only once. This record belongs to a study of blood T cell repertoires in COVID-19. The CDR3 totals 17 residues. The V end was cut by 1 base, the J end by 4 bases, with 20 bases between. Looked up from germline, CDR1 is MGHRA and CDR2 is YSYEKL. The sequencing sample was made of peripheral blood. V is TRBV4-1 and J is TRBJ2-7, with D possibly being TRBD2 (5 bases). The TCR comes from a woman in her fifties or sixties with COVID-19, enrolled during active disease. In DNA form, the CDR3 reads TGCGCCAGCAGCCAAGTGCCCACTATGGGGAGTAGGTACGAGCAGTACTTC. Amino acids: CASSQVPTMGSRYEQYF.